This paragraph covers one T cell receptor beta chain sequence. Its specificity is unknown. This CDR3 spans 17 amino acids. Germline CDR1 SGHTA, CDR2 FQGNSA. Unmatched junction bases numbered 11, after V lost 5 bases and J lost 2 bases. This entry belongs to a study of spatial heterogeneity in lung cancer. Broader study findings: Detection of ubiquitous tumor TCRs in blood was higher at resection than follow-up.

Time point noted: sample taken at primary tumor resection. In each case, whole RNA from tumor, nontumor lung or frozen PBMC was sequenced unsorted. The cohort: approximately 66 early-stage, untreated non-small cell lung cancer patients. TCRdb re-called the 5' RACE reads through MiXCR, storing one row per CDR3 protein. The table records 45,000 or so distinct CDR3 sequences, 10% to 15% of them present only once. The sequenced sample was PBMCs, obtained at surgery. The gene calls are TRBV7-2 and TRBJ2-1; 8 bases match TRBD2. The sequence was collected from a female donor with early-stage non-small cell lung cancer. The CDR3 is CASSPFFGGGTYNEQFF. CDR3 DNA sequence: TGTGCCAGCAGCCCCTTTTTCGGGGGGGGCACCTACAATGAGCAGTTCTTC.